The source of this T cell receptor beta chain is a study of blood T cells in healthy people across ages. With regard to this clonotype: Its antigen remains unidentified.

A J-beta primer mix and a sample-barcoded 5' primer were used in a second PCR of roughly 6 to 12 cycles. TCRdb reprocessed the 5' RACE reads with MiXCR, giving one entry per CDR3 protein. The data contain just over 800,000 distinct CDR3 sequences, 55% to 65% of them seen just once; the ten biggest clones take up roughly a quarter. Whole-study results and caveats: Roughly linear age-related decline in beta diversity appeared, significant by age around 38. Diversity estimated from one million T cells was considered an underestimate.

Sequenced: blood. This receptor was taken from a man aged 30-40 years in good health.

CDR3 residues: CASSQDTAGAETQYF. The CDR3 DNA sequence: TGTGCCAGCAGCCAAGATACAGCGGGGGCAGAGACCCAGTACTTC. V and J are TRBV4-2 and TRBJ2-5, with 8 positions matching TRBD2. The V and J ends lost 0 bases and 4 bases, in that order; junction bases with no gene match: 4. The CDR3 is made up of 15 amino acids. Germline V gives CDR1 LGHNA, CDR2 YNFKEQ.